These 5 T cell receptor beta chains share one sample of origin, sequenced in a study of T cells in Graves' hyperthyroidism and ophthalmopathy. Researchers took RNA transcripts and amplified the TCR beta CDR3 regions from them. HTBI primers drove first-round RT-PCR of the TCR CDR3. TCRdb re-called the multiplex PCR reads through MiXCR, storing one row per CDR3 protein. The profile shows fewer than 550,000 distinct CDR3 sequences, around 14% of them singletons. The specimen was blood. The receptor set was obtained from a woman aged 18-29 years with Graves' hyperthyroidism.

This clonotype came up a few times. The gene calls are TRBV9 and TRBJ2-1; D is possibly TRBD1 or TRBD2 (5 bases each). V lost 3 bases to trimming and J lost 5 bases, with 15 bases between them. Looked up from germline, CDR1 is SGDLS and CDR2 is YYNGEE. CDR3 length equals 15 residues. This CDR3 is CASSERDRRNNEQFF. The CDR3 coding sequence is TGTGCCAGCAGCGAACGGGACCGAAGGAACAATGAGCAGTTCTTC.

This clonotype appeared many times. This sequence joins TRBV2 and TRBJ1-4, with unresolved D. The ends were cut back, 2 bases at V and 7 bases at J, with 14 bases in the middle. This CDR3 has 15 residues. CDR1 is SNHLY and CDR2 is FYNNEI in the germline V gene. The CDR3 sequence is CASSETRSRGEKLFF. The DNA for the CDR3 is TGTGCCAGCAGTGAAACACGGTCGCGGGGTGAAAAACTGTTTTTT. The whole variable domain, remainder taken from reference TRBV2 and TRBJ1-4, is EPEVTQTPSHQVTQMGQEVILRCVPISNHLYFYWYRQILGQKVEFLVSFYNNEISEKSEIFDDQFSVERPDGSNFTLKIRSTKLEDSAMYFCASSETRSRGEKLFFGSGTQLSVL.

This clonotype was observed many times. The chain is built from TRBV7-2 and TRBJ2-7; 7 nucleotides agree with TRBD2. Per the germline V gene, CDR1 is SGHTA and CDR2 is FQGNSA. The CDR3 is 15 amino acids. Trimming cost V 0 bases and J 2 bases; bases outside gene matches: 4. The CDR3 DNA reads TGTGCCAGCAGCTTAGCTCTAGCGGTTGCCTACGAGCAGTACTTC. Its translation is CASSLALAVAYEQYF.

This sequence joins TRBV4-1 and TRBJ1-3; no clear D gene. The germline V gene has CDR1 MGHRA and CDR2 YSYEKL. The CDR3 loop spans 15 amino acids. V was trimmed by 0 bases and J by 2 bases, leaving 8 bases between them. The CDR3 DNA is TGCGCCAGCAGCCAAGACAGATCTGCTGGAAACACCATATATTTT. Its translation: CASSQDRSAGNTIYF.

This clonotype was recorded a few times. At one end, the junction sequence differs from germline, possibly due to a read error. The chain recombines TRBV6-1 with TRBJ2-7; weak D call: TRBD2 (5 bases). In germline, CDR1 is MNHNS, CDR2 SASEGT. This CDR3 has 12 residues. The CDR3 here is CASSSDYYEQHF. As DNA, the CDR3 is TGTGCCAGCAGCTCCGACTACTACGAGCAGCACTTC.